This T cell receptor beta chain was observed in a study of T-cell memory formation after mild COVID-19. A word on this clonotype: Its specificity is unknown.

General study findings and limits: Researchers found some responding clones in pre-infection memory, a sign that cross-reactive memory joined. Contracting clones from day 15 to 85 had balanced CD4/CD8; later expanders favoured CD4+. The study found contracting CD4+ clones mainly in CM and EM and contracting CD8+ clones in EMRA.

Constant-segment-primed 5'RACE gave TCR alpha and TCR beta cDNA libraries with sample barcodes and UMIs. In TCRdb, the 5' RACE reads were re-called with MiXCR into one record per CDR3 protein. The repertoire includes more than 250,000 distinct CDR3 sequences, over 15% of them detected once, and 20% to 25% sits in the top ten. The CDR3 is 14 amino acids. The ends lost 5 bases at V and 4 bases at J; junction bases unmatched: 5. The sample taken for sequencing was PBMCs or a T cell subset sorted from them (not recorded which). V usage is TRBV12-3 or TRBV12-4 and J usage is TRBJ2-3; 8 positions agree with TRBD2. The source of this sequence is a man aged 18 to 35 who had mild COVID-19 (a few samples of this study predate the infection). Cell type and time point are not known. CDR3 DNA: TGTGCCAGCAGTCCGGGAGGGAGCGCAGATACGCAGTATTTT. Amino acids: CASSPGGSADTQYF.